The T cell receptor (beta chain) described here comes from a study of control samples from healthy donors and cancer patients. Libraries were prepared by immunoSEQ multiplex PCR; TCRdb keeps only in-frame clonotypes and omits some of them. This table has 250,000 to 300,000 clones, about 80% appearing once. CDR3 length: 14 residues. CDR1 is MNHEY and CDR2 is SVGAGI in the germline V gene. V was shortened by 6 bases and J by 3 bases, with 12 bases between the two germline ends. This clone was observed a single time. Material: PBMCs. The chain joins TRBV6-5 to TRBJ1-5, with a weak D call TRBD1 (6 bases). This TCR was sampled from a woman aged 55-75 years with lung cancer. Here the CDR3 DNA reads TGTGCCAGCAGATCGGACAGAGTCAATCAGCCCCAGCATTTT. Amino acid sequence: CASRSDRVNQPQHF.